This T cell receptor beta chain was sequenced during a study of cytomegalovirus exposure and HLA in healthy donors (dated by TCRdb to between 2016 and 2019). Some background on the complete study: In an earlier analysis of under 600 of the donors, about 270 Gb of sequence data and some 100 million unique TCR beta sequences from about 179 million T cells were reported. An early release that covered fewer than 800 HLA-typed donors contained approximately 300 gigabases of sequencing data and about 84 million unique TCR sequences. Of the roughly 390 genotyped donors, roughly 76% were placed in the genetic ancestry cluster associated with self-reported Caucasian donors. The aim of the study was to test whether cataloging public T cell receptors could identify signatures of past pathogen exposure. The T cell repertoires of around 730 subjects were profiled by immunosequencing and related to cytomegalovirus serostatus. A separate validation cohort of 90 to 150 different subjects was used in addition to the approximately 670-subject first cohort. To predict cytomegalovirus infection status, the study combined high-throughput TCR immunosequencing, statistical association of individual TCRs with disease status, and machine learning. In a later analysis, previously published TCR beta repertoires from about 640 donors were re-analyzed and high-resolution HLA genotyping was added so that TCR occurrence patterns could be studied. Rather than drawing on any new phenotypic data, the later analysis identified candidate immune exposures from TCR beta sequences and the way those sequences occurred across donors. In an earlier analysis of over 550 of the donors, high-throughput TCR beta sequencing was used to judge whether each TCR beta V gene segment behaved as functional or pseudogenic. Donor age, sex, ethnicity and CMV serostatus were collected together with the repertoire data. In a later genetic analysis, genome-wide SNP genotypes for 398 of the 666 donors were used, and that subset was treated as a discovery cohort. Every repertoire in the discovery cohort had been generated on one and the same sequencing platform. Class I and class II HLA loci were covered by the typing at four-digit resolution. The number of typed donors differed by locus: about 620-630 for A, B, C, DRB1 and DQB1; approximately 530 for DQA1; 600 to 610 for DPA1; and about 470 for DPB1. Roughly five DR-DQ haplotypes were handled as single units for association and clustering because linkage in the cohort was strong. Among 398 genotyped donors of the cohort, an average of approximately 240,000 unique TCR beta nucleotide sequences were sequenced per donor, roughly a sixth of them non-productive. Here is what the overall study found, with its caveats: Several of the top co-occurrence clusters appeared to be linked to parvovirus B19, influenza, CMV and Epstein-Barr virus, according to a later analysis. In a later genetic analysis, a missense DCLRE1C variant was associated with V-gene and J-gene trimming of TCR beta chains, and the association was replicated in an independent cohort. Because HLA typing was missing for some donors at each locus, association tests included only the typed subset. Three of the identified cytomegalovirus-associated TCR beta chains were confirmed in vitro to be specific for cytomegalovirus antigens. In a later analysis, the rate of TCR association differed among HLA loci, with DRB1 alleles having the most associated TCRs and HLA-C alleles having the fewest. According to a later genetic analysis, donors in an Asian-associated ancestry cluster had fewer N-insertions in productive TCRs than the approximately 670-donor mean. Roughly uniform sequencing depth across donors was assumed in presence/absence analyses, although this assumption may not hold. In the study, approximately 160 TCR beta chains were listed as associated with cytomegalovirus. The cohort was sequenced for TCR beta chains only, and without alpha or paired-chain data the features that could be detected were limited. An earlier analysis of 587 of the donors showed that most TCR beta V segments appeared in productive rearrangements either about 87% or about 30% of the time, which broadly matched IMGT annotations. Strong co-occurrence of HLA alleles, especially DR and DQ, made assigning TCR associations to individual alleles difficult. For the cohort, immune exposure information was limited to CMV serostatus. According to a later analysis, most CMV-associated TCR beta chains appeared to be HLA-restricted, and the HLA associations seemed to be driven largely by CMV exposure. While some public TCRs were present in many individuals, most TCR sequences turned up only very rarely across donors. A cluster of highly shared sequence variants was judged likely to be a technical artifact of the sequencing pipeline. A further reported finding was that TCR beta sequences accurately predicted the HLA-A and HLA-B alleles for most subjects in the first cohort. In a later analysis, more than 15,000 TCR beta sequences were associated with specific HLA alleles at a false discovery rate of 0.05. Because counts were too low, around 17 rarely observed V segments, including chromosome 9 orphons, were left out of the earlier analysis of 587 of the donors. Compared with equally common non-associated chains, HLA-associated TCR beta chains in a later analysis were more clonally expanded and had lower generation probabilities. Because the 87-base-pair reads could not distinguish some IMGT-functional V segments, including TRBV6-2 and TRBV6-3, those segments were excluded. In both the original and validation cohorts, the classifier was reported to diagnose cytomegalovirus status with high specificity and sensitivity. Linkage disequilibrium might explain the correlated functional status among segregating V segments, but an unknown experimental factor could not be excluded. The authors suggested that the approach could potentially be extended to other disease states and immunological phenotypes.

With regard to this clone: Its antigen is currently not known. Qualities for individual bases were not recorded, and no much larger clone is one base off.

V loses 6 bases of germline sequence and J loses 0 bases, and the interval between the two ends is 30 bases. The CDR3 contains 20 residues, cysteine and phenylalanine counted. The entry retains the CDR3 DNA only, 60 bases that are in frame from base 1. CDR1 is given as SNHLY and CDR2 as FYNNEI, both from the germline V gene. Libraries were made using the immunoSEQ multiplex PCR assay. For the multiplex PCR, a mixture combining 60 forward primers for TCR Vbeta segments and 13 reverse primers for TCR Jbeta segments was used. Amplification of the CDR3 region of rearranged TCR beta genes was performed with a multiplex PCR assay on genomic DNA. Amplified TCR beta libraries were sequenced as 87-base-pair reads on the Illumina HiSeq System. The paper's processing steps were these. In a later analysis, some 80 million unique TCR beta chains were counted across the roughly 670 repertoires, and about 9.9 million of these chains were shared by at least two donors. Raw reads were error-corrected and collapsed into unique sequences by a nearest-neighbor algorithm in which closely related sequences were merged to remove PCR and sequencing errors. To assign V, D and J gene segments, CDR3 sequences were aligned to IMGT reference sequences. For a sequence to be retained, a match of at least six nucleotides to both a V gene segment and a J gene segment was required. Rearrangements were called productive when the CDR3 lacked stop codons and stayed in frame with V and J; all others were non-productive. Following IMGT convention, CDR3 was defined as the stretch from the second conserved V-encoded cysteine to the conserved J-encoded phenylalanine. The earlier analysis of approximately 500 of the donors excluded sequences that lacked an unambiguous match to a single V gene segment. In an earlier analysis of 587 of the donors, V segments were called functional above 56.7% productive rearrangements and were called segregating when the between-donor standard deviation exceeded 5%. A statistical classification framework was developed to diagnose cytomegalovirus status using the catalog of TCR beta chain sequences. In a later analysis, TCR nucleotide sequences were compared against IMGT/GENE-DB human TR gene sequences so that V and J genes could be assigned. Using the TCRdist pipeline, a later analysis assigned CDR3 sequences along with most-parsimonious VDJ recombination scenarios. In a later analysis, each TCR beta chain was defined by its CDR3 amino acid sequence together with its V-gene family, and reads without a unique V-gene family were excluded. A later analysis removed 592 highly shared, low-generation-probability nucleotide sequences to deal with suspected cross-contamination and a sequencing artifact. A later analysis calculated a clonal expansion index for each public chain from normalized within-repertoire ranks of inferred template counts. In a later analysis, generation probabilities were computed using a VDJ recombination model fitted to out-of-frame rearrangements, and the results were checked against IGoR. In a later analysis, TCR-TCR, TCR-HLA and TCR-CMV co-occurrence was scored with hypergeometric tests, and a repertoire-size bias correction was applied to TCR pairs. False discovery rates were estimated in a later analysis by permuting HLA or CMV assignments 20 times. In a later analysis, co-occurring TCRs were grouped using DBSCAN, and TCRdist sequence similarity was added for clustering within HLA-allele-positive subsets. Repertoires with fewer than 30,000 or more than 120,000 public chains were left out of co-occurrence clustering, as were five repertoires with anomalous nucleotide sharing. TCRdb limited this immuneACCESS table to in-frame rearrangements with V and J called. A share of clones is missing; checked studies link under half to unresolved V genes, and the rest is unexplained. Clone size and the V and J calls come from that table; the DNA yielded D and trimming. This sample holds some 150,000 clones; 60% to 85% were observed only once. 6.5% to 8% of the sample is in the top ten clones.

In total, approximately 690 healthy bone marrow donors made up the cohort. All cohort members were sampled while nominally healthy, although unrecorded immune exposures were likely present. The donor tested CMV seropositive, placing the donor among the 289 seropositive members of the cohort. A peripheral blood sample was provided by each donor, and peripheral blood mononuclear cells were used for TCR beta sequencing. Genomic DNA extraction from the blood cell samples was performed with the Qiagen DNeasy Blood Extraction Kit. Sequenced material: PBMCs. The rearrangement joined TRBV2 to TRBJ2-7; D gene: possibly TRBD1, on 5 matching bases. This receptor was identified in a woman aged 40-49 years in good health and CMV-seropositive. The nucleotide sequence is TGTGCCAGCAGGGCGAACAGGCCGACTTCCTACATATTAAGCTCCTACGAGCAGTACTTC. Its product reads: CASRANRPTSYILSSYEQYF.